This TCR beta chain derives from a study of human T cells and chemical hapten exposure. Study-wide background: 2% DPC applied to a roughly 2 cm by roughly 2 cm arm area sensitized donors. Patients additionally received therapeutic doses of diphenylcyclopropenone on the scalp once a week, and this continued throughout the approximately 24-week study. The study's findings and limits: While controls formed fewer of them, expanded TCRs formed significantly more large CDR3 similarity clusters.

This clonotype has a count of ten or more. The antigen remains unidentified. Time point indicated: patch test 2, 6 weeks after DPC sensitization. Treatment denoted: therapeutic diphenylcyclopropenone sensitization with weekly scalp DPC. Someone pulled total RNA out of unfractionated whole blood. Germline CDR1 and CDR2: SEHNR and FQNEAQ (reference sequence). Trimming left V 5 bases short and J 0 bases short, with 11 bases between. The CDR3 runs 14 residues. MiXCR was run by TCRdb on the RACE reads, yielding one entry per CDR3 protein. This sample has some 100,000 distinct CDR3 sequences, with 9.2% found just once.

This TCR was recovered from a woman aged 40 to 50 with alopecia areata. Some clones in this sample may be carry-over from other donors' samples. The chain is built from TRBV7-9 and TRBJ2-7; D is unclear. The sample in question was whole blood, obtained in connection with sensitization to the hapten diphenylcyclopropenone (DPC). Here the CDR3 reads CASSITASSYEQYF. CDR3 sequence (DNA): TGTGCCAGCAGCATTACGGCTAGCTCCTACGAGCAGTACTTC.